This T cell receptor (beta chain) was recovered during a study of monozygotic twins with inflammatory bowel disease. The CDR3 has 14 amino acids. Germline CDR1 is KGHDR and CDR2 is SFDVKD. Per TCR library, about 3,300 ng of total RNA was used. Each CDR3 protein gets one entry in TCRdb, which reprocessed the 5' RACE reads and gives no DNA. The specimen's table records about 330,000 distinct CDR3 sequences. Sequencing was performed on blood. This chain links TRBV24-1 with TRBJ2-2; the D gene TCRdb calls, TRBD2, cannot be checked with no DNA. This sequence was found in a human donor with ulcerative colitis or Crohn's disease, or a healthy co-twin of an affected twin (not recorded which). The CDR3: CATSDLRGSGELFF.